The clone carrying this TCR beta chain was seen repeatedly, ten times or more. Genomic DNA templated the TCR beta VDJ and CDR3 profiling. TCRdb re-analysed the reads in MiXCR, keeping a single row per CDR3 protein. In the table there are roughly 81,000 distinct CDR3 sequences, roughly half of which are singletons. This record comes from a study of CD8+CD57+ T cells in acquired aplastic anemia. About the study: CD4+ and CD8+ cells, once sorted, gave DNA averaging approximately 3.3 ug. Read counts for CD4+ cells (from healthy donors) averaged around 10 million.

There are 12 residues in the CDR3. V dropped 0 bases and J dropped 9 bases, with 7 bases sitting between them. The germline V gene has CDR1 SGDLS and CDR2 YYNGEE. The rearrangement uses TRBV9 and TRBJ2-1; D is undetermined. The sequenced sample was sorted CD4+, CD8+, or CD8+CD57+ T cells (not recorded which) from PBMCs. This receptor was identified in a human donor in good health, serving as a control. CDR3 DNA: TGTGCCAGCAGCGTAGGAGACGCTGAGCAGTTCTTC. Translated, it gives CASSVGDAEQFF.